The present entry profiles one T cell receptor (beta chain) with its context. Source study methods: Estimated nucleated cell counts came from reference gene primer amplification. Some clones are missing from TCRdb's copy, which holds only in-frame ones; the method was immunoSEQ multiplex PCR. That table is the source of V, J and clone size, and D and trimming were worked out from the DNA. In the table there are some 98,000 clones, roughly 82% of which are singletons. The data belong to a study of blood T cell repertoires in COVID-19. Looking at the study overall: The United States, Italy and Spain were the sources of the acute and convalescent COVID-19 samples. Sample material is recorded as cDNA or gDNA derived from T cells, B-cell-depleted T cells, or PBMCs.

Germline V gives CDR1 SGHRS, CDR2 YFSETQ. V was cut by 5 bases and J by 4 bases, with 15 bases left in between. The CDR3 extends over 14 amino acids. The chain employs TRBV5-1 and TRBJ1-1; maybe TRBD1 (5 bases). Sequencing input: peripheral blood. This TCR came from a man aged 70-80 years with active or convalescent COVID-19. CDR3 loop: CASSPETRGTEAFF. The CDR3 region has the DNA TGCGCCAGCAGTCCTGAGACAAGGGGCACTGAAGCTTTCTTT.